Listed below are T cell receptor beta chains from one sample, sequenced in a study of control samples from healthy donors and cancer patients. Libraries were prepared by immunoSEQ multiplex PCR; TCRdb keeps only in-frame clonotypes and omits some of them. The sample includes roughly 54,000 clones, 95% to 97% seen only once; the top ten take around 1.9%. Material: blood. These receptors came from a woman in her twenties or thirties in good health. The CDR3 runs from the conserved cysteine through the conserved F or W. Fields, in order: D gene, V gene, clone size, J gene, CDR3 DNA, CDR3 protein. The D gene is left open where the match is weak. A clone size is listed for some rows: how often the clone was seen (once, few, many), or a class if it is expanded.

NA	TRBV9	NA	TRBJ2-1	TGTGCCAGCAGCGTAGGACTAGAGACAAATGAGCAGTTCTTC	CASSVGLETNEQFF
TRBD1	TRBV5-6	NA	TRBJ2-1	TGTGCCAGCAGCGCCCCGGGGACAGGGGAACATGAGCAGTTCTTC	CASSAPGTGEHEQFF
NA	TRBV21-1	NA	TRBJ1-2	TGTGCCAGCAGCAAAGATAGGAGGAGCTATGGCTACACCTTC	CASSKDRRSYGYTF
TRBD1	TRBV5-6	NA	TRBJ2-1	TGTGCCAGCAGCCGCCAAGAGGGACAGGGGAGGAATGAGCAGTTCTTC	CASSRQEGQGRNEQFF
TRBD2	TRBV13	few	TRBJ2-7	TGTGCCAGCAGCTTCACTAGCGGGAACTACGAGCAGTACTTC	CASSFTSGNYEQYF
TRBD1	TRBV2	NA	TRBJ1-6	TGTGCCAGCGGGGAGACAGGGGGTAATTCACCCCTCCACTTT	CASGETGGNSPLHF
NA	TRBV12-3/TRBV12-4	NA	TRBJ1-2	TGTGCCAGCAGGGACACCTATGGCTACACCTTC	CASRDTYGYTF
NA	TRBV29-1	NA	TRBJ2-7	TGCAGCGTTGAAGGGGGGGACTCGTCCTACGAGCAGTACTTC	CSVEGGDSSYEQYF
NA	TRBV11-2	NA	TRBJ2-1	TGTGCCAGCACCAGGGGAGGCAATGAGCAGTTCTTC	CASTRGGNEQFF
NA	TRBV19	NA	TRBJ2-1	TGTGCCAGTAGTCGGGGGACAGAAAATGAGCAGTTCTTC	CASSRGTENEQFF
NA	TRBV28	NA	TRBJ1-2	TGTGCCAGCACCTCTCTAGAACAGGGATCCTACTATGGCTACACCTTC	CASTSLEQGSYYGYTF
NA	TRBV11-2	NA	TRBJ2-7	TGTGCCAGCAGCATAGGGCCCAGGACCTACGAGCAGTACTTC	CASSIGPRTYEQYF
NA	TRBV6-1	NA	TRBJ1-6	TGTGCCAGCAGTGAAAAGGAGAGCTCCTATAATTCACCCCTCCACTTT	CASSEKESSYNSPLHF
NA	TRBV7-3	NA	TRBJ2-1	TGTGCCAGCAGCCGAGTCCAGAGCTCCTACAATGAGCAGTTCTTC	CASSRVQSSYNEQFF
NA	TRBV7-3	NA	TRBJ1-1	TGTGCCAGCAGCTTACAATCGAACACTGAAGCTTTCTTT	CASSLQSNTEAFF
NA	TRBV11-2	NA	TRBJ1-1	TGTGCAGCGATTTGGAGCCTCGGGTATACTGAAGCTTTCTTT	CAAIWSLGYTEAFF
TRBD1	TRBV18	NA	TRBJ2-1	TGTGCCAGCTCACCGCAACAGGGGATCCATGAGCAGTTCTTC	CASSPQQGIHEQFF
NA	TRBV28	NA	TRBJ1-5	TGTGCCGTCTCTTTAGGATTTGGTAGCAATCAGCCCCAGCATTTT	CAVSLGFGSNQPQHF
TRBD1	TRBV24-1	NA	TRBJ2-3	TGTGCCACCAGTGACAGGGGGTTGGATACGCAGTATTTT	CATSDRGLDTQYF
TRBD2	TRBV30	NA	TRBJ2-3	TGTGCCTGGACCCCCTTCGGGCGGGAGGATGTAGATACGCAGTATTTT	CAWTPFGREDVDTQYF
NA	TRBV7-3	NA	TRBJ2-1	TGTGCCAGCAGCTTAGACAGCGCCAATGAGCAGTTCTTC	CASSLDSANEQFF
TRBD2	TRBV5-4	NA	TRBJ2-2	TGTGCCAGCAGCCCGGGACTAGCGGGAGCGGGCGGGGAGCTGTTTTTT	CASSPGLAGAGGELFF
TRBD2	TRBV10-2	NA	TRBJ2-1	TGCGCCAGCATGGCGGGAGTTAGGAATGAGCAGTTCTTC	CASMAGVRNEQFF
NA	TRBV7-2	NA	TRBJ1-3	TGTGCCAGCAGCTCTAGTTCGAGCTCTGGAAACACCATATATTTT	CASSSSSSSGNTIYF
NA	TRBV15	NA	TRBJ2-2	TGTGCCACCACCGCTCTCGCTGGGGCGGCCGGGGAGCTGTTTTTT	CATTALAGAAGELFF
TRBD2	TRBV30	NA	TRBJ2-7	TGTGCCTGGAGTGCAGGGAGGGGCTACGAGCAGTACTTC	CAWSAGRGYEQYF
TRBD2	TRBV27	NA	TRBJ2-3	TGTGCCAGCAGTCCCCGGGGGGTAAATACGCAGTATTTT	CASSPRGVNTQYF
NA	TRBV18	NA	TRBJ1-2	TGTGCCAGCTCACCATCCCAAATGGATGGCTACACCTTC	CASSPSQMDGYTF
NA	TRBV30	once	TRBJ2-2	TGTGCCTGGAGTCCGAACACCGGGGAGCTGTTTTTT	CAWSPNTGELFF
NA	TRBV28	NA	TRBJ2-7	TGTGCCAGCAGTTACTCCGGGATCTACGAGCAGTACTTC	CASSYSGIYEQYF
TRBD1	TRBV14	NA	TRBJ1-4	TGTGCCAGCAGCCGAGGACAGGGCATCGCAACTAATGAAAAACTGTTTTTT	CASSRGQGIATNEKLFF
NA	TRBV6-5	NA	TRBJ1-1	TGTGCCAGCAGTTCACAGGTACTTGTTGAAGCTTTCTTT	CASSSQVLVEAFF
NA	TRBV7-8	NA	TRBJ1-6	TGTGCCAGCACCCGGGAAGGGAATTCACCCCTCCACTTT	CASTREGNSPLHF
NA	TRBV18	NA	TRBJ1-1	TGTGCCAGCTCCCTCCTGAACACTGAAGCTTTCTTT	CASSLLNTEAFF
TRBD2	TRBV28	NA	TRBJ2-1	TGTGCCAGCAGTTTATGGCTAGCGGAACGAGTGGGGTACAATGAGCAGTTCTTC	CASSLWLAERVGYNEQFF
NA	TRBV24-1	NA	TRBJ2-3	TGTGCCACCAGTTCAGCTACTATGGGGTCCGATACGCAGTATTTT	CATSSATMGSDTQYF
NA	TRBV18	NA	TRBJ1-2	TGTGCCAGCTCACCAAACAGAGAAAATGGCTACACCTTC	CASSPNRENGYTF
TRBD1	TRBV10-2	once	TRBJ2-7	TGCGCCAGCAGGGGACAGGCCAGATACGAGCAGTACTTC	CASRGQARYEQYF
NA	TRBV7-9	few	TRBJ2-5	TGTGCCAGTGGTAGTATGGGGTTTCCTAACAAAGAGACCCAGTACTTC	CASGSMGFPNKETQYF
TRBD1	TRBV7-7	NA	TRBJ1-1	TGTGCTAGCAGCTTAAGGGACAGGATGAACACTGAAGCTTTCTTT	CASSLRDRMNTEAFF
NA	TRBV5-1	once	TRBJ2-7	TGCGCCAGCAGCTTGCGGCCCTACGAGCAGTACTTC	CASSLRPYEQYF
TRBD2	TRBV9	NA	TRBJ2-1	TGTGCCAGCAGCGTAGGGGAGACTAGCGGCTACAATGAGCAGTTCTTC	CASSVGETSGYNEQFF
NA	TRBV29-1	NA	TRBJ1-1	TGCAGCGGGCTCGTTCAGCGGAACACTGAAGCTTTCTTT	CSGLVQRNTEAFF
NA	TRBV5-4	NA	TRBJ2-2	TGTGCCAGCAGCTTGGGAGGATTCGGAGCGGGGGAGCTGTTTTTT	CASSLGGFGAGELFF
TRBD2	TRBV11-2	NA	TRBJ2-5	TGTGCCAGCAGCCCCAATGGACTAGCGGGAGGTAACCAAGAGACCCAGTACTTC	CASSPNGLAGGNQETQYF
NA	TRBV9	NA	TRBJ1-1	TGTGCCAGCAGCTCCCCCCAGGGATCTGAAGCTTTCTTT	CASSSPQGSEAFF
NA	TRBV7-9	NA	TRBJ1-1	TGTGCCAGCAGCCTCGCAGGCGTGAACACTGAAGCTTTCTTT	CASSLAGVNTEAFF
NA	TRBV6-5	once	TRBJ1-5	TGTGCCAGCAGTTTAGACAGTTTCGATCAGCCCCAGCATTTT	CASSLDSFDQPQHF